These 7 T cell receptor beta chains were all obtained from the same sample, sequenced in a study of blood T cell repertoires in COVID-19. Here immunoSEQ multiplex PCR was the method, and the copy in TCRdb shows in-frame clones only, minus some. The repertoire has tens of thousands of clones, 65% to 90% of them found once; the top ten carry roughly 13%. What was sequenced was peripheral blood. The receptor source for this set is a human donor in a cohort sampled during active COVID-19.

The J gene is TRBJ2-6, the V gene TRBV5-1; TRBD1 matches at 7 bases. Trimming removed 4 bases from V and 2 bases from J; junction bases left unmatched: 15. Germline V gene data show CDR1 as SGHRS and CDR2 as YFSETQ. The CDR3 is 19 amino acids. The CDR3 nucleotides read TGCGCCAGCAGCACTAATCCGACAGGGAAGCTCGCTGGGGCCAACGTCCTGACTTTC. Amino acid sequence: CASSTNPTGKLAGANVLTF. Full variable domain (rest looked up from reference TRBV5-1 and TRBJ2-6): KAGVTQTPRYLIKTRGQQVTLSCSPISGHRSVSWYQQTPGQGLQFLFEYFSETQRNKGNFPGRFSGRQFSNSRSEMNVSTLELGDSALYLCASSTNPTGKLAGANVLTFGAGSRLTVL.

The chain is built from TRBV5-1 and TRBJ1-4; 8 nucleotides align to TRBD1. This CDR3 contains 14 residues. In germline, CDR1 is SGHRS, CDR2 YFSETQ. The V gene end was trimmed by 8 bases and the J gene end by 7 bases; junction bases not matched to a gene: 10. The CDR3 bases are TGCGCCAGTAACCCGGGACAGGTGAGTGAAAAACTGTTTTTT. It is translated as CASNPGQVSEKLFF. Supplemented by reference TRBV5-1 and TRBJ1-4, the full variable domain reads KAGVTQTPRYLIKTRGQQVTLSCSPISGHRSVSWYQQTPGQGLQFLFEYFSETQRNKGNFPGRFSGRQFSNSRSEMNVSTLELGDSALYLCASNPGQVSEKLFFGSGTQLSVL.

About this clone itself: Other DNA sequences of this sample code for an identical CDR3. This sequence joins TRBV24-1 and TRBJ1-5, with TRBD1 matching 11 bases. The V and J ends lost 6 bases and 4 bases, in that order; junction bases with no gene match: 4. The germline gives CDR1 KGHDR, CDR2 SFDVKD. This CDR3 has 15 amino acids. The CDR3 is CATSLGTGGNQPQHF. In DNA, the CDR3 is TGTGCCACCAGTTTAGGGACAGGGGGAAATCAGCCCCAGCATTTT.

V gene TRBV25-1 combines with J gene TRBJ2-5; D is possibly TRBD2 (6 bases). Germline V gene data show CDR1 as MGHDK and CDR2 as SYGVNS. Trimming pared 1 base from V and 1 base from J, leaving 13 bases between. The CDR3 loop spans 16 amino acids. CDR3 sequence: CASSEFGGTTQETQYF. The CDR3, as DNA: TGTGCCAGCAGTGAATTCGGCGGGACGACCCAAGAGACCCAGTACTTC.

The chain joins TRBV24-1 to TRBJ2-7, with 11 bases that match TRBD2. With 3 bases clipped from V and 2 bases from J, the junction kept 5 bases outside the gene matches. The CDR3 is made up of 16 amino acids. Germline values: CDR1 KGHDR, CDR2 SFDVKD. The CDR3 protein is CATSDPGTSGTYEQYF. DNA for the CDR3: TGTGCCACCAGTGATCCCGGGACTAGCGGAACCTACGAGCAGTACTTC.

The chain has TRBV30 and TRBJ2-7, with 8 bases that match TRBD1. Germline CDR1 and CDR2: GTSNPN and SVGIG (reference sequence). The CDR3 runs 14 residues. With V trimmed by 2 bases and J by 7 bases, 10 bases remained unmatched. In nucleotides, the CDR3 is TGTGCCTGGAGTTTTCGGACAGGGTTGGAAGAGCAGTACTTC. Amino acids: CAWSFRTGLEEQYF.

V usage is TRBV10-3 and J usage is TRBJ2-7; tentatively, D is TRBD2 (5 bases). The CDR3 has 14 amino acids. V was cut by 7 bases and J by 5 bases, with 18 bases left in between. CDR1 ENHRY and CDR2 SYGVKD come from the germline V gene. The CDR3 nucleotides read TGTGCCATCACCAGACGGGGAGTTAGGAACGAGCAGTACTTC. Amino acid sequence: CAITRRGVRNEQYF.